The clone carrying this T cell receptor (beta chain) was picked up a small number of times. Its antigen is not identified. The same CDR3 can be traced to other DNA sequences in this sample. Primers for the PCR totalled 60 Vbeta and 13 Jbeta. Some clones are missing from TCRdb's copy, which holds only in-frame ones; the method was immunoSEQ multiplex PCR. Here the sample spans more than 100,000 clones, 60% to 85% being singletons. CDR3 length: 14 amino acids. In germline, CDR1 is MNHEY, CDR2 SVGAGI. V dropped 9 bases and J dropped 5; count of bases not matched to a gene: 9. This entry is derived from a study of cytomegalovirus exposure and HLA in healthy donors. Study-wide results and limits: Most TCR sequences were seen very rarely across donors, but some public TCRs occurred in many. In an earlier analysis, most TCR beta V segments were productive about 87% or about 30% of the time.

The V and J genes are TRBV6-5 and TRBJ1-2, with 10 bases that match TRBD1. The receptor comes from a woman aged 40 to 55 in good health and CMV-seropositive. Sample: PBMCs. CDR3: CASSRTGGLYGYTF. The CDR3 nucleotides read TGTGCCAGTTCCCGGACAGGGGGTTTGTATGGCTACACCTTC.